These T cell receptor beta chains were read from a single sample in a study of blood T cell repertoires in COVID-19. TCRdb's table, derived via immunoSEQ multiplex PCR, lists solely in-frame clones and lacks some. The sample lists 330,000 or so clones, roughly 87% occurring once. Sequencing was done on a sample of PBMCs or T cells enriched from blood (not recorded which). The receptors stem from a woman aged 25 to 39 who had recovered from COVID-19. Both conserved end residues are trimmed from each CDR3.

V: TRBV13
CDR3: ASSLSRGQVYEQY

V: TRBV11-1
CDR3: ASRSGGQGETQY

V: TRBV28
CDR3: ASSLFRGRNTEAF

V: TRBV7-2
CDR3: ASSPGRVKGYGYT

V: TRBV5-1
CDR3: ASSWRSGGTEAF

V: TRBV6-1
CDR3: ASSELAGIPNTGELF

V: TRBV18
CDR3: ASSPKSAGNQPQH

V: TRBV24-1
CDR3: ATSDLSLNYGYT

V: TRBV29-1
CDR3: SVAVRDSSRGYT

V: TRBV11-2
CDR3: ASSSQDSRYGYT

V: TRBV9
CDR3: ASSSSRGTEAF

V: TRBV4-1
CDR3: ASSQDSGGRHGYT

V: TRBV24-1
CDR3: APRRGQVEEYEQY

V: TRBV9
CDR3: ASSVQATNEKLF

V: TRBV20-1
CDR3: SASTGDRNYGYT

V: TRBV7-9
CDR3: ASLWDRATGELF

V: TRBV6-5
CDR3: ASRLHPGEGQPQH

V: TRBV25-1
CDR3: ASSDSHRGGEKLF

V: TRBV5-5
CDR3: ASSPGGGSNQPQH

V: TRBV7-3
CDR3: ASSRSGGPLSTDTQY

V: TRBV7-8
CDR3: ALPPGPPYEQY

V: TRBV18
CDR3: ASSQTGGGSQPQH